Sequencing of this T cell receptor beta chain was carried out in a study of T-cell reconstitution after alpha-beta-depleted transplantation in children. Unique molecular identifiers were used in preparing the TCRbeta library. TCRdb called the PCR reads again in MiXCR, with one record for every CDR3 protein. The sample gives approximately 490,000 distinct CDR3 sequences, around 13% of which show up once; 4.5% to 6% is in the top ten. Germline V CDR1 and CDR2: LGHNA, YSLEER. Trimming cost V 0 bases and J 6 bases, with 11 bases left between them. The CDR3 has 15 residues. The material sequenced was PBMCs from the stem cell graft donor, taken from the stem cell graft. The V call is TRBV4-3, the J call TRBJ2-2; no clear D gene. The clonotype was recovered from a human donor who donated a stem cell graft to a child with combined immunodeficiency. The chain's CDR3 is CASSQEIHGPGELFF. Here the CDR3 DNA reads TGCGCCAGCAGCCAAGAGATACACGGGCCCGGGGAGCTGTTTTTT.